A selection of T cell receptor beta chains follows, all from one sample in a study of cytomegalovirus exposure and HLA in healthy donors. Assay used: immunoSEQ multiplex PCR; TCRdb lists only in-frame clones, some missing. The listing records approximately 45,000 clones. Sequencing was performed on PBMCs. These receptors all come from a male donor in good health and CMV-seronegative. CDR3s leave out the opening cysteine and the closing phenylalanine or tryptophan.

V,J,length,CDR3
TRBV19,TRBJ2-5,11,ASRQGGWETQY
TRBV6-5,TRBJ1-2,11,ASSIGQGPGYT
TRBV5-6,TRBJ2-7,13,ASSPGQGWTYEQY
TRBV15,TRBJ2-7,14,ATSRLTLTGPYEQY
TRBV5-4,TRBJ2-1,13,ASKAGGSSYNEQF
TRBV5-5,TRBJ2-2,12,ASSYIGVTGELF
TRBV10-3,TRBJ2-4,11,AISENREGIQY
TRBV29-1,TRBJ1-5,11,SVRGRGDQPQH
TRBV2,TRBJ1-4,9,ASRLAEKLF
TRBV7-8,TRBJ2-7,11,ASSLQGDYEQY
TRBV10-3,TRBJ2-2,9,AIMAAGELF
TRBV6-1,TRBJ2-1,13,ASSEWGGSYNEQF
TRBV4-3,TRBJ2-1,13,ASSQGRTGGNEQF
TRBV7-9,TRBJ1-3,16,ASSLPQDRVEPGNTIY
TRBV9,TRBJ2-5,19,ASSVRSGPGSDRGFQETQY
TRBV5-1,TRBJ1-5,12,ASSLYAGDQPQH
TRBV5-1,TRBJ2-2,10,ASSRNTGELF
TRBV6-1,TRBJ2-1,13,ASSDMAGGPSQKF
TRBV10-1,TRBJ2-7,11,ASSESGHYEQY
TRBV30,TRBJ1-2,11,AWSAGRGYGYT
TRBV30,TRBJ2-7,11,AWSVWIAREQY
TRBV18,TRBJ1-2,10,ASSPDPGGYT
TRBV19,TRBJ1-5,14,ASSPWDREGYQPQH
TRBV9,TRBJ1-2,13,ASSATQGMGSGYT